This TCR beta chain is drawn from a study of metastatic and nonmetastatic thyroid tumors. The CDR3 is 17 amino acids. Germline lookup yields CDR1 LGHNA and CDR2 YSLEER. V was trimmed by 4 bases and J by 2 bases, leaving 19 bases between them. TCRdb reanalyzed the PCR reads via MiXCR. The repertoire holds 15,000 to 20,000 clones, with 29% as singletons. Before thyroid surgery, none of the patients had received any treatment. On this clone itself: Possible read error: a much larger clone is one base away. The sample holds other DNA sequences that translate to the same CDR3.

The material sequenced was tumor tissue. The sequence was collected from a female donor with papillary thyroid cancer or a benign thyroid nodule (not recorded which). Some clones in this sample may be carry-over from other donors' samples. The chain combines TRBV4-3 with TRBJ2-3; D is tentatively TRBD1 or TRBD2 (5 bases each). The CDR3 nucleotides read TGCGCCAGCAGCCCTCAAACCCCCCCCGGGACCACAGATACGCAGTATTTT. Encoded protein: CASSPQTPPGTTDTQYF.